This T cell receptor (beta chain) came from a study of cytomegalovirus exposure and HLA in healthy donors. Both 60 Vbeta primers and 13 Jbeta primers went into the PCR. Data came from immunoSEQ multiplex PCR; TCRdb stores just in-frame clones and leaves some out. The sample carries approximately 110,000 clones, around 70% recorded once. Germline-derived CDR1 and CDR2 are MDHEN and SYDVKM. V lost 6 bases and J lost 4, with 12 bases in between. The CDR3 consists of 14 residues. Sequences were obtained from PBMCs. The receptor was isolated from a woman in her thirties or forties in good health and CMV-seronegative. V gene TRBV28 combines with J gene TRBJ2-2, with D tentatively TRBD2 (5 bases). The CDR3 sequence: CASRNHRGTGELFF. CDR3 in DNA: TGTGCCAGCAGGAATCACCGGGGCACCGGGGAGCTGTTTTTT.